What follows are 21 T cell receptor beta chains derived from one specimen sequenced in a study of blood T cell repertoires in COVID-19. The method was immunoSEQ multiplex PCR; TCRdb's version includes in-frame clones alone and lacks a portion of them. In the table there are 150,000 or so clones, 85% to 90% of which are singletons. The source material was peripheral blood. The receptor set was obtained from a woman in her sixties or seventies with acute or convalescent COVID-19.

The J gene is TRBJ2-1, the V gene TRBV19, with D perhaps TRBD2 (6 bases). Trimming stripped 7 bases from V and 7 bases from J, with 14 bases between. CDR1 and CDR2 (germline): LNHDA, SQIVND (reference sequence). The CDR3 totals 13 residues. Written as DNA, the CDR3 is TGTGCCAGTACTCTCCGGGGGAGGAATGAGCAGTTCTTC. Translated, it gives CASTLRGRNEQFF.

The chain combines TRBV4-3 with TRBJ2-7; D ambiguous. V was cut by 5 bases and J by 4 bases, with 12 bases left in between. There are 13 residues in the CDR3. CDR1 is LGHNA, CDR2 YSLEER, per germline. CDR3 sequence reads: CASSTSPGYEQYF. The CDR3 DNA reads as TGCGCCAGCAGCACCAGCCCCGGGTACGAGCAGTACTTC.

The gene calls are TRBV29-1 and TRBJ1-5; 10 bases are a match to TRBD1. CDR3 length: 13 amino acids. Germline CDR1 SQVTM, CDR2 ANQGSEA. J lost 7 bases, V lost 5 bases, and 5 bases had no gene match. The CDR3 protein is CSVRQGAGQPQHF. In DNA form, the CDR3 reads TGCAGCGTTAGACAGGGGGCCGGGCAGCCCCAGCATTTT.

This clone showed up just once. V gene TRBV7-2 combines with J gene TRBJ2-1; weak D call: TRBD1 (6 bases). The V gene lost 5 bases and the J gene lost 0 bases, with 11 bases spanning the gap. There are 15 residues in the CDR3. The germline V gene has CDR1 SGHTA and CDR2 FQGNSA. CDR3 loop: CASSQDRNSYNEQFF. The CDR3 nucleotides are TGTGCCAGCAGCCAAGACAGGAACTCCTACAATGAGCAGTTCTTC. The complete variable domain, with remaining parts taken from reference TRBV7-2 and TRBJ2-1, reads GAGVSQSPSNKVTEKGKDVELRCDPISGHTALYWYRQSLGQGLEFLIYFQGNSAPDKSGLPSDRFSAERTGGSVSTLTIQRTQQEDSAVYLCASSQDRNSYNEQFFGPGTRLTVL.

The CDR3 sequence: CASSQTPDRGYTDTQYF. For the CDR3, the DNA is TGCGCCAGCAGCCAAACCCCGGACAGGGGTTACACAGATACGCAGTATTTT. The V gene is TRBV4-1, the J gene TRBJ2-3, with 9 bases aligning to TRBD1. The CDR3 totals 17 residues. Unmatched junction bases numbered 8, after V lost 2 bases and J lost 2 bases. CDR1 is MGHRA and CDR2 is YSYEKL in the germline V gene.

This chain connects TRBV25-1 to TRBJ1-1; TRBD1 matches at 7 bases. This CDR3 is built from 13 residues. The germline V gene encodes CDR1 MGHDK and CDR2 SYGVNS. Trimming cost V 6 bases and J 8 bases; bases outside gene matches: 9. The CDR3 spells CASSPGQSQEAFF. CDR3 DNA: TGTGCCAGCAGCCCGGGACAGTCACAAGAAGCTTTCTTT.

The V gene is TRBV5-1, the J gene TRBJ2-7; TRBD2 matches at 13 bases. The CDR3 runs to 16 residues. Trimming cost V 4 bases and J 4 bases; bases outside gene matches: 8. CDR1 and CDR2 (germline): SGHRS, YFSETQ. CDR3 protein: CASSRTSGGEGYEQYF. For the CDR3, the DNA is TGCGCCAGCAGCCGGACTAGCGGGGGAGAGGGTTACGAGCAGTACTTC.

The V gene is TRBV5-1, the J gene TRBJ1-1; D is possibly TRBD1 (5 bases). Germline V gene sequence: CDR1 SGHRS, CDR2 YFSETQ. V was pared by 0 bases and J by 1 base, with 16 bases between. CDR3 size: 17 residues. Written as DNA, the CDR3 is TGCGCCAGCAGCTTGGCCGGCGGGGCAGCGTGGAACACTGAAGCTTTCTTT. This sequence encodes CASSLAGGAAWNTEAFF.

The chain joins TRBV6-5 to TRBJ2-7; possibly TRBD2 for D (6 bases). Germline V gene data show CDR1 as MNHEY and CDR2 as SVGAGI. The length of the CDR3 is 15 residues. Trimming removed 5 bases at V and 7 bases at J, with 21 bases between. The CDR3 DNA sequence: TGTGCCAGCAGTCTAAGGGGAATCGGGGCGGGGGAGCAGTACTTC. Protein sequence: CASSLRGIGAGEQYF.

The chain's CDR3 is CASRELLVVGQYF. For the CDR3, the DNA is TGTGCCAGCAGGGAGCTATTGGTTGTCGGGCAGTACTTC. The chain combines TRBV6-5 with TRBJ2-7; D is uncertain. The germline V and J ends were trimmed by 6 bases and 9 bases, with 18 bases remaining between them. CDR3 length: 13 amino acids. Germline lookup yields CDR1 MNHEY and CDR2 SVGAGI.

This chain connects TRBV27 to TRBJ2-7, with D perhaps TRBD1 (6 bases). V lost 6 bases and J 7 bases, leaving 22 bases between the germline ends. The germline CDR1 and CDR2 sequences are MNHEY and SMNVEV (reference sequence). The CDR3 spans 15 residues. CDR3 in DNA: TGTGCCAGCAGCTTAACCCAGGGGTCCAAGAGGGAGCAGTACTTC. Translated, it gives CASSLTQGSKREQYF.

The chain combines TRBV11-2 with TRBJ2-1; 7 positions agree with TRBD2. This CDR3 comprises 16 residues. V lost 5 bases, J lost 4 bases, and 11 bases stayed unmatched. CDR1 and CDR2 from the germline V gene are SGHAT and FQNNGV. CDR3 in DNA: TGTGCCAGCAGCCCCAGTGGGGCTAGCGGTTACAATGAGCAGTTCTTC. This codes for CASSPSGASGYNEQFF. Full variable domain (remainder filled in from reference TRBV11-2 and TRBJ2-1): EAGVAQSPRYKIIEKRQSVAFWCNPISGHATLYWYQQILGQGPKLLIQFQNNGVVDDSQLPKDRFSAERLKGVDSTLKIQPAKLEDSAVYLCASSPSGASGYNEQFFGPGTRLTVL.

This clone occurred a few times. V and J are TRBV3-1 (or the pseudogene TRBV3-2) and TRBJ1-2; 10 nucleotides line up with TRBD1. Germline trimming cut 1 base from V and 5 bases from J; bases unmatched to any gene: 16. This CDR3 comprises 19 residues. Germline V CDR1 and CDR2: LGHDT, YNNKEL (reference sequence). The CDR3 DNA reads as TGTGCCAGCAGCCAAGGGGTCCGGGACAGGGGCGACCCGGGGTATGGCTACACCTTC. It yields the protein CASSQGVRDRGDPGYGYTF.

The chain is built from TRBV19 and TRBJ2-3; D not certain. The CDR3 spans 15 residues. Germline loops: CDR1 LNHDA, CDR2 SQIVND (reference sequence). With 6 bases removed from V and 1 base from J, the gap between germline ends came to 14 bases. The CDR3 region has the DNA TGTGCCAGTAGCATTCGGGTCGCCGGCACAGATACGCAGTATTTT. It codes for CASSIRVAGTDTQYF.

J is TRBJ1-1 and V is TRBV28, with TRBD1 as a possible D gene (6 bases). Germline-derived CDR1 and CDR2 are MDHEN and SYDVKM. The CDR3 runs 16 residues. The V and J ends lost 5 bases and 7 bases respectively, with 23 bases between them. CDR3 bases: TGTGCCAGCAGTCCACCTCCGGGACACAAGAGGGGTGAAGCTTTCTTT. Its translation: CASSPPPGHKRGEAFF.

This chain links TRBV7-2 with TRBJ1-2, with D perhaps TRBD1 (5 bases). The CDR3 length is 13 residues. V dropped 0 bases and J dropped 4 bases, with 6 bases sitting between them. The germline CDR1 and CDR2 sequences are SGHTA and FQGNSA. The CDR3 sequence is CASSLAGPYGYTF. The CDR3 DNA reads as TGTGCCAGCAGCTTAGCGGGGCCCTATGGCTACACCTTC.

The chain carries TRBV5-1 and TRBJ1-4; no clear D gene. The V gene's germline CDR1 is SGHRS and CDR2 YFSETQ. The germline V and J ends were trimmed by 4 bases and 5 bases, with 18 bases remaining between them. This CDR3 has 16 amino acids. The CDR3: CASSVDGAGGNEKLFF. The CDR3 DNA sequence: TGCGCCAGCAGCGTGGACGGCGCAGGAGGCAATGAAAAACTGTTTTTT.

The chain links TRBV29-1 to TRBJ1-2; a possible D gene is TRBD1 (6 bases). There are 13 residues in the CDR3. V lost 3 bases and J 10 bases, leaving 18 bases between the germline ends. Germline loops: CDR1 SQVTM, CDR2 ANQGSEA. The CDR3 sequence: CSVEGAGQKVYTF. In nucleotides, the CDR3 is TGCAGCGTTGAGGGGGCGGGTCAGAAAGTCTACACCTTC.

The chain couples TRBV6-5 to TRBJ2-7; the match to TRBD1 covers 7 bases. This CDR3 is 13 amino acids long. Germline V CDR1 and CDR2: MNHEY, SVGAGI. V dropped 4 bases and J dropped 2; count of bases not matched to a gene: 2. CDR3 region: CASSWDSTYEQYF. The DNA for the CDR3 is TGTGCCAGCAGTTGGGACAGTACCTACGAGCAGTACTTC.

The chain employs TRBV2 and TRBJ2-3, with 8 bases identical to TRBD1. V lost 0 bases and J lost 4; bases outside the gene matches: 3. Germline V gene sequence: CDR1 SNHLY, CDR2 FYNNEI. The CDR3 spans 15 residues. This chain's CDR3 is CASSEAGRGPDTQYF. The CDR3, as DNA: TGTGCCAGCAGTGAAGCGGGCAGGGGGCCAGATACGCAGTATTTT.

This clone was observed a handful of times. V is TRBV27 and J is TRBJ1-2; D is undetermined. Trimming removed 0 bases at V and 7 bases at J, with 21 bases between. This CDR3 is built from 17 residues. Germline V gene lookup returns CDR1 MNHEY and CDR2 SMNVEV (reference sequence). This CDR3 is CASSLSVGGQRSVGYTF. The CDR3 DNA follows: TGTGCCAGCAGTTTATCGGTGGGAGGCCAGCGGTCTGTTGGCTACACCTTC.